What follows is one T cell receptor (beta chain) and its context. Profiled with immunoSEQ multiplex PCR; TCRdb holds only in-frame clones, not every one. The repertoire consists of tens of thousands of clones, with 85% to 90% occurring once and the leading ten covering around 4.4%. Germline-derived CDR1 and CDR2 are SGHNT and YYREEE (reference sequence). Trimming removed 4 bases from V and 9 bases from J; junction bases left unmatched: 16. The CDR3 length is 17 residues. These data belong to a study of blood T cell repertoires in COVID-19. Study-wide background: The study drew acute and convalescent COVID-19 samples from the United States, Italy and Spain.

The sequenced material came from peripheral blood. The TCR comes from a man aged 50-60 years with active COVID-19. The chain is built from TRBV5-4 and TRBJ2-1, with 10 positions matching TRBD2. CDR3 loop: CASSPGGVAGGRSEQFF. The CDR3 DNA reads as TGTGCCAGCAGCCCAGGCGGGGTAGCGGGGGGCCGGAGTGAGCAGTTCTTC.